This T cell receptor beta chain came from a study of CD8+CD57+ T cells in acquired aplastic anemia. About the research overall: Sorted CD4+ and CD8+ cells gave a mean 3.2 ug DNA, range about 0.19 to 27.4 ug. An average of about 10.8 million reads for CD4+ cells was obtained from healthy donors.

Trimming took 5 bases from V and 2 from J; bases not matched to a gene: 4. The CDR3 has 14 amino acids. The TCR beta profiling, which covered VDJ combination and CDR3 sequence, was carried out using genomic DNA as the template. MiXCR, applied by TCRdb to the reads, yields one record per CDR3 protein. The sample comprises a few hundred thousand distinct CDR3 sequences, about two thirds of which are singletons, and 4% rests with the top ten. This clonotype was found many times. Antigen unknown. Overall study results and limits: In common between the patients and the controls were approximately 28 CD8+ CDR3 sequences.

The V call is TRBV12-3 or TRBV12-4, the J call TRBJ2-7, with TRBD1 identical over 9 bases. The TCR was taken from a human donor in good health, serving as a control. The specimen was sorted CD4+, CD8+, or CD8+CD57+ T cells (not recorded which) from PBMCs. The CDR3 sequence: CASSPGTGTYEQYF. CDR3 coding DNA: TGTGCCAGCAGTCCGGGGACAGGGACCTACGAGCAGTACTTC.